This TCR beta chain was sequenced for a study of memory CD4+ T cells and cytomegalovirus serostatus. The sort gate was single viable CD3+CD4+CD8-CD45RO+ cells for memory CD4+ T cells. The repertoire was sequenced with immunoSEQ multiplex PCR; TCRdb's copy has only in-frame clones and lacks some. Found here are around 53,000 clones, around 85% of them singletons; the top ten hold approximately 0.82%. Sequenced input: memory CD4+ T cells from blood. The sequence was obtained from an adult in good health and CMV-seronegative.

The CDR3 DNA is TGTGCCAGCAGCTTACAGGCCCAGACGCTGAACACTGAAGCTTTCTTT. Translating gives CASSLQAQTLNTEAFF. The rearrangement joins TRBV5-6 to TRBJ1-1, with D possibly TRBD1 on 5 matching bases. CDR1 is SGHDT and CDR2 is YYEEEE in the germline V gene. V dropped 2 bases and J dropped 0 bases, with 14 bases sitting between them. The length of the CDR3 is 16 residues.